This T cell receptor beta chain stems from a study of T-cell memory formation after mild COVID-19. The germline V gene has CDR1 DFQATT and CDR2 SNEGSKA (reference sequence). This CDR3 has 13 amino acids. Trimming took 5 bases from V and 6 from J, leaving 13 bases between them. From the 5' RACE reads, TCRdb called clonotypes with MiXCR, one entry per CDR3 protein. Here the sample spans roughly 170,000 distinct CDR3 sequences, about 18% being singletons. This clonotype was found a few times. This TCR was recovered from a man younger than 35 who had mild COVID-19 (a few samples of this study predate the infection). Cell type and time point are not known. The V and J genes are TRBV20-1 and TRBJ1-4; no reliable D call. The sequencing sample was made of PBMCs or a T cell subset sorted from them (not recorded which). As DNA, the CDR3 is TGCAGTGCTCCTGTGTGGCAGGATGAAAAACTGTTTTTT. Translating gives CSAPVWQDEKLFF.